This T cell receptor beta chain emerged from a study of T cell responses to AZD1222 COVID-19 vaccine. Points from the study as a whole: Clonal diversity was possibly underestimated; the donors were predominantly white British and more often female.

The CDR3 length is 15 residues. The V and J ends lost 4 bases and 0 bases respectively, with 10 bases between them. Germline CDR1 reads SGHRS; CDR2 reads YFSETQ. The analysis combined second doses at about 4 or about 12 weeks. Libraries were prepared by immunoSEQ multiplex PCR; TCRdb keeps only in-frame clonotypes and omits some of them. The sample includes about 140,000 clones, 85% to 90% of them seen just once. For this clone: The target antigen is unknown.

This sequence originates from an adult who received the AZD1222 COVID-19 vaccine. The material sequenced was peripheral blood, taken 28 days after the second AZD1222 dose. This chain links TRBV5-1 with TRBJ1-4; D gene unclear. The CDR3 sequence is CASSRVGTTNEKLFF. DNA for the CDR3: TGCGCCAGCAGCCGGGTGGGGACAACTAATGAAAAACTGTTTTTT.